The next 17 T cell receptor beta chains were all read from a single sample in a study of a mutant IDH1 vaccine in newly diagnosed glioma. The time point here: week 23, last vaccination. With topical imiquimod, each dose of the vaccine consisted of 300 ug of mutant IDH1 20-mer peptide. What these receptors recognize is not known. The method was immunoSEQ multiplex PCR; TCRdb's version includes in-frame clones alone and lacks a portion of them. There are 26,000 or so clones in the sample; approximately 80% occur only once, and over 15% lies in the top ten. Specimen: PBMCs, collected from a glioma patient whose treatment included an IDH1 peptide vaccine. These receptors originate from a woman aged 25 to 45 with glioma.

This CDR3 reads CASSQQPQGSSGANVLTF. In DNA form, the CDR3 reads TGCGCCAGCAGCCAGCAACCACAGGGAAGCTCTGGGGCCAACGTCCTGACTTTC. The chain combines TRBV4-3 with TRBJ2-6, with D possibly being TRBD1 (6 bases). Germline V CDR1 and CDR2: LGHNA, YSLEER. V was clipped by 3 bases and J by 0 bases, with 15 bases between them. The length of the CDR3 is 18 residues.

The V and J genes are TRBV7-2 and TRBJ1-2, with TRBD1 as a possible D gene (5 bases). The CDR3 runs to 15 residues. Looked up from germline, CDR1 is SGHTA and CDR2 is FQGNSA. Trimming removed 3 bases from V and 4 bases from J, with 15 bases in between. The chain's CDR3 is CASSLSSTALYGYTF. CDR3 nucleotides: TGTGCCAGCAGCTTGAGCTCGACAGCTCTCTATGGCTACACCTTC.

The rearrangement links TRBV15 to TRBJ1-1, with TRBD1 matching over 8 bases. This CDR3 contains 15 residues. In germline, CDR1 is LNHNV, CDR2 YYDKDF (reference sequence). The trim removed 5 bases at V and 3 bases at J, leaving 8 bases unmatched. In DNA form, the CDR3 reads TGTGCCACCAGCGCCCGGACAGGGACGGACACTGAAGCTTTCTTT. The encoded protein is CATSARTGTDTEAFF.

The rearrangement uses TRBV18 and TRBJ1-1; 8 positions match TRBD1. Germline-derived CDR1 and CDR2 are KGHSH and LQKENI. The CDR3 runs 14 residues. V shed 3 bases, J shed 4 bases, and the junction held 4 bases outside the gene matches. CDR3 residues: CASSPWTGPTEAFF. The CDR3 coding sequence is TGTGCCAGCTCACCGTGGACAGGGCCCACTGAAGCTTTCTTT.

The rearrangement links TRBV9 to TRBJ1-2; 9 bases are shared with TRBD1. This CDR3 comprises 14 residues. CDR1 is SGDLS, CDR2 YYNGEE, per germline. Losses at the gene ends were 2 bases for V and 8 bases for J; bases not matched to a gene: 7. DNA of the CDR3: TGTGCCAGCAGCGTCACAGGGGGCGTTTTGGGCTACACCTTC. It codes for CASSVTGGVLGYTF.

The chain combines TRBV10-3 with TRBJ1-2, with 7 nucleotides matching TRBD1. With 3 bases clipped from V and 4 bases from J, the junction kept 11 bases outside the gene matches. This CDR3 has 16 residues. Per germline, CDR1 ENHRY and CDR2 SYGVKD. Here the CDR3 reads CAISDRHTGVPYGYTF. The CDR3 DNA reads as TGTGCCATCAGTGATCGCCATACAGGGGTCCCCTATGGCTACACCTTC.

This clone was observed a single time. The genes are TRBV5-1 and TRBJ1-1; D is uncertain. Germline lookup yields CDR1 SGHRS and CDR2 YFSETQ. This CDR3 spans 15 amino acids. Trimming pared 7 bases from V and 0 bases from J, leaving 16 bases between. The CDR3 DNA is TGCGCCAGCCGCCTAATGAGTCCGGTGAACACTGAAGCTTTCTTT. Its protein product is CASRLMSPVNTEAFF.

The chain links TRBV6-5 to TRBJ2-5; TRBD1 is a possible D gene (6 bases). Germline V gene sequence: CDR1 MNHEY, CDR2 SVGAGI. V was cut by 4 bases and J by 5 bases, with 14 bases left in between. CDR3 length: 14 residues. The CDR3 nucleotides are TGTGCCAGCAGTTCCTCGAGGGGGTGGGAGACCCAGTACTTC. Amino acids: CASSSSRGWETQYF.

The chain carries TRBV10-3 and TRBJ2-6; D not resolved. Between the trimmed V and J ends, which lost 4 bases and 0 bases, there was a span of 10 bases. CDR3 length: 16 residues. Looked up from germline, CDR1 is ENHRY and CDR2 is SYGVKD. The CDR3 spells CAISVPVSSGANVLTF. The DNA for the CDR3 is TGTGCCATCAGTGTTCCAGTGAGCTCTGGGGCCAACGTCCTGACTTTC.

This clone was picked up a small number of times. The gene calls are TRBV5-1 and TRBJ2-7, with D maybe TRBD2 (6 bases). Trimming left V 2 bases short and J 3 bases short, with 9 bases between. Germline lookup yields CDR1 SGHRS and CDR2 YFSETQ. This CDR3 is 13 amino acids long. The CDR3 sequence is CASSFWGDYEQYF. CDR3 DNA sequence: TGCGCCAGCAGCTTTTGGGGGGACTACGAGCAGTACTTC.

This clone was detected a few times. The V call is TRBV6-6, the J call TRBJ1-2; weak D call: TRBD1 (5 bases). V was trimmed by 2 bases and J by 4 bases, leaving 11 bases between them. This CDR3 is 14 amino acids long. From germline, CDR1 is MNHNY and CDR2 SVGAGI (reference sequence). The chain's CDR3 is CASSYGAPPYGYTF. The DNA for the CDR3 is TGTGCCAGCAGTTACGGGGCGCCACCCTATGGCTACACCTTC.

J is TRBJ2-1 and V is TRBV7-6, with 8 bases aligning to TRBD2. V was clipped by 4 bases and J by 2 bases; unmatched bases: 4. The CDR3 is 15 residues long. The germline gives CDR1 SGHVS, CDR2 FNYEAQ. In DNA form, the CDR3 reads TGTGCCAGCAGCTCGGCGGGGGGCGCCTACAATGAGCAGTTCTTC. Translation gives CASSSAGGAYNEQFF.

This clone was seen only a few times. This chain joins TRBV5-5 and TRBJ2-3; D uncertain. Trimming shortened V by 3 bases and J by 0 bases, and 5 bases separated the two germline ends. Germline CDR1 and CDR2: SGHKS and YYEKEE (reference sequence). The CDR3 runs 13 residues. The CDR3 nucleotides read TGTGCCAGCAGCTGGGTCAGCACAGATACGCAGTATTTT. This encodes CASSWVSTDTQYF.

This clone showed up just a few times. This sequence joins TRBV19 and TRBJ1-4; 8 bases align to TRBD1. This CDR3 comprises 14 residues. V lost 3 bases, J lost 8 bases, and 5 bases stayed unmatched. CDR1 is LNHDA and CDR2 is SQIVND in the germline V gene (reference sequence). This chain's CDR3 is CASSMDRAVEKLFF. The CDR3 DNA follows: TGTGCCAGTAGTATGGACAGGGCGGTCGAAAAACTGTTTTTT.

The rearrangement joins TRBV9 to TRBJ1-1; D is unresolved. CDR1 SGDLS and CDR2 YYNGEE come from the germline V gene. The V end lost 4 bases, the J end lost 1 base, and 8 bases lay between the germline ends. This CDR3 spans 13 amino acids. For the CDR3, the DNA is TGTGCCAGCAGCTTTAGGAGGAACACTGAAGCTTTCTTT. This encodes CASSFRRNTEAFF.

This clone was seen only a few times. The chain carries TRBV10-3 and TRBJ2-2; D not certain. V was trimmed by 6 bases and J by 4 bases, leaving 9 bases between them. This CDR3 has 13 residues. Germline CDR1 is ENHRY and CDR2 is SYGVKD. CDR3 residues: CAIRAGPTGELFF. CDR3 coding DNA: TGTGCCATCAGGGCCGGCCCCACCGGGGAGCTGTTTTTT.

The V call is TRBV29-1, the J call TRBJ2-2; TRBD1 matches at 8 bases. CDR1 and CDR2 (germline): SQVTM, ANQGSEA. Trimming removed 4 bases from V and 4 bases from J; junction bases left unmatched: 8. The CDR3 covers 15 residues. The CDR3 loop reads CSVVGDRLATGELFF. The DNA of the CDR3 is TGCAGCGTTGTAGGGGACAGGTTGGCCACCGGGGAGCTGTTTTTT.